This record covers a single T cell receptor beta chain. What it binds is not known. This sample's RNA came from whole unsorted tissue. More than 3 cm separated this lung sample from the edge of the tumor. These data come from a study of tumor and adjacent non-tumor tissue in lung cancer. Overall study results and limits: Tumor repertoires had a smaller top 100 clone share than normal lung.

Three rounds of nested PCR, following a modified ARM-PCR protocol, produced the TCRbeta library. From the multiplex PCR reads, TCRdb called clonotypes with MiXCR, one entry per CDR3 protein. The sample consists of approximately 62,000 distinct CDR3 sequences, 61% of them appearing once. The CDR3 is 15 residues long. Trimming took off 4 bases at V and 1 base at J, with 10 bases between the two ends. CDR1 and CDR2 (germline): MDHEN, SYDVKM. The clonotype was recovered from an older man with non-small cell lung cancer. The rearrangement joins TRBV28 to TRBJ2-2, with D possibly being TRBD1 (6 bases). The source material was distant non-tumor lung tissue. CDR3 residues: CASSSRDKNTGELFF. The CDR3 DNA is TGTGCCAGCAGTTCCCGGGACAAGAACACCGGGGAGCTGTTTTTT.